The 21 T cell receptor beta chains below come from one sample, sequenced in a study of molecular identifiers for immune sequencing clone quantification. Via MiXCR, TCRdb re-called the PCR reads, giving one row per CDR3 protein. The sample has some 580,000 distinct CDR3 sequences, roughly 23% seen once. The sample was naive CD8+ T cells from blood, with Jurkat cell RNA spiked in. Subset meaning: FACS-sorted CD8+CD4-CCR7+CD45RA+ naive T cells. The receptors stem from a human donor in good health. Some libraries in this study had Jurkat cell RNA spiked in.

The chain is built from TRBV19 and TRBJ1-5, with TRBD1 as a possible D gene (5 bases). Trimming stripped 3 bases from V and 5 bases from J, with 20 bases between. The CDR3 consists of 17 residues. CDR1 is LNHDA, CDR2 SQIVND, per germline (reference sequence). This chain's CDR3 is CASSMALPRRGYQPQHF. CDR3 sequence (DNA): TGTGCCAGTAGTATGGCGTTGCCCCGGCGGGGCTATCAGCCCCAGCATTTT.

In its sample, this clonotype was seen many times. The rearrangement joins TRBV19 to TRBJ1-1, with D uncertain. Germline lookup yields CDR1 LNHDA and CDR2 SQIVND (reference sequence). The CDR3 length is 13 residues. With 6 bases removed from V and 0 bases from J, the gap between germline ends came to 8 bases. CDR3 in DNA: TGTGCCAGTAGCAATTTCATGAACACTGAAGCTTTCTTT. The encoded protein is CASSNFMNTEAFF.

This clonotype was seen a few times. This chain uses TRBV9 with TRBJ1-2, with a weak D call TRBD1 (6 bases). CDR1 and CDR2 (germline): SGDLS, YYNGEE. The CDR3 runs 16 residues. Deletions cut 0 bases from V and 2 bases from J, with 14 bases between. This CDR3 reads CASSVGSQGPNYGYTF. The CDR3 DNA is TGTGCCAGCAGCGTAGGTTCACAGGGACCAAACTATGGCTACACCTTC.

Comment on this clonotype: This sequence may be a read error, since a much larger clone differs from it by one base. The chain joins TRBV28 to TRBJ2-3; D unclear. CDR1 and CDR2 from the germline V gene are MDHEN and SYDVKM. The CDR3 spans 16 residues. The CDR3 sequence is CASGLIAGVQPDTQYF. The CDR3 DNA follows: TGTGCCAGCGGTTTAATTGCCGGAGTCCAGCCAGATACGCAGTATTTT.

The chain carries TRBV4-1 and TRBJ2-7; possible D gene TRBD2, 6 bases. V dropped 11 bases and J dropped 12 bases, with 29 bases sitting between them. Germline CDR1 and CDR2: MGHRA and YSYEKL. The CDR3 runs to 14 residues. CDR3 residues: CARRQVRGGYAPYF. The CDR3 DNA reads as TGCGCCCGCCGCCAAGTGAGGGGAGGCTACGCGCCGTACTTC.

CDR3 bases: TGTGCCAGCAGCTTTGGGACAGGGGGGACTGAAGCTTTCTTT. This translates into CASSFGTGGTEAFF. V usage is TRBV9 and J usage is TRBJ1-1; 11 bases fit TRBD1. V trimming: 4 bases; J trimming: 5 bases; junction bases outside the gene matches: 4. From germline, CDR1 is SGDLS and CDR2 YYNGEE. CDR3 length: 14 amino acids.

This clonotype showed up many times. The rearrangement uses TRBV24-1 and TRBJ1-2; D ambiguous. V lost 2 bases and J 3 bases, leaving 9 bases between the germline ends. This CDR3 has 14 residues. The germline V gene has CDR1 KGHDR and CDR2 SFDVKD. The CDR3 loop is CATSDSLEDYGYTF. DNA of the CDR3: TGTGCCACCAGTGATTCCTTGGAAGACTATGGCTACACCTTC.

In its sample, this clonotype was seen once. The rearrangement joins TRBV9 to TRBJ2-7, with 7 positions matching TRBD2. This CDR3 has 16 residues. V was pared by 0 bases and J by 2 bases, with 8 bases of the junction left unmatched. CDR1 is SGDLS and CDR2 is YYNGEE in the germline V gene. CDR3 sequence reads: CASSVGGVSGAYEQYF. CDR3 sequence (DNA): TGTGCCAGCAGCGTAGGGGGGGTAAGCGGGGCCTACGAGCAGTACTTC.

The gene calls are TRBV9 and TRBJ2-2; 10 bases align to TRBD1. After removal of 4 bases from V and 4 bases from J, the junction contained 7 bases not matched to a gene. This CDR3 has 16 residues. Germline CDR1 SGDLS, CDR2 YYNGEE. CDR3 sequence: CASSHRQGAFTGELFF. The CDR3 bases are TGTGCCAGCAGCCACCGACAGGGGGCGTTCACCGGGGAGCTGTTTTTT.

This chain links TRBV6-2 or TRBV6-3 with TRBJ2-7; D gene unclear. This CDR3 is built from 13 residues. From germline, CDR1 is MNHEY and CDR2 SVGEGT. Trimming removed 1 base at V and 2 bases at J, with 6 bases between. The CDR3 reads CASSYWTTYEQYF. CDR3 DNA: TGTGCCAGCAGTTACTGGACCACCTACGAGCAGTACTTC.

In its sample, this clonotype was seen many times. The chain recombines TRBV5-1 with TRBJ1-1, with TRBD1 matching 9 bases. The CDR3 runs 12 residues. V shed 5 bases, J shed 7 bases, and the junction held 3 bases outside the gene matches. Germline CDR1 reads SGHRS; CDR2 reads YFSETQ. The DNA for the CDR3 is TGCGCCAGCAGGGGACAGGGCGATGAAGCTTTCTTT. As protein: CASRGQGDEAFF.

This clonotype was picked up many times. The gene calls are TRBV6-2 or TRBV6-3 and TRBJ2-3; TRBD2 matches 10 bases. The germline V gene encodes CDR1 MNHEY and CDR2 SVGEGT. Trimming removed 0 bases from V and 6 bases from J; junction bases left unmatched: 12. The length of the CDR3 is 18 residues. CDR3 sequence (DNA): TGTGCCAGCAGTTACTCGATCACTAGCGGGACCAAAGAGGATACGCAGTATTTT. This codes for CASSYSITSGTKEDTQYF.

The chain uses TRBV27 and TRBJ1-5; tentatively, D is TRBD1 (6 bases). The CDR3 spans 16 residues. Deletions cut 5 bases from V and 4 bases from J, with 18 bases between. CDR1 MNHEY and CDR2 SMNVEV come from the germline V gene (reference sequence). The CDR3 DNA follows: TGTGCCAGCAGTACCCTCGGCGGGGGGGCAAATCAGCCCCAGCATTTT. Translating it yields CASSTLGGGANQPQHF.

The table lists this clonotype with many counts. V is TRBV12-3 or TRBV12-4 and J is TRBJ2-3; TRBD1 aligns across 9 bases. The ends lost 5 bases at V and 3 bases at J; junction bases unmatched: 9. There are 16 residues in the CDR3. The CDR3 sequence is CASSPYDRGETDTQYF. CDR3 nucleotide sequence: TGTGCCAGCAGTCCCTATGACAGGGGGGAGACAGATACGCAGTATTTT.

This clonotype was seen only once. One base away lies a much larger clone, so this may be a sequencing read error. The chain employs TRBV20-1 and TRBJ2-3, with TRBD2 matching over 14 bases. The CDR3 extends over 20 amino acids. V gave up 2 bases and J gave up 2 bases; unmatched junction bases: 15. The V gene's germline CDR1 is DFQATT and CDR2 SNEGSKA (reference sequence). The CDR3 sequence is CSARWGTSGSKSTDTDTQYF. The CDR3 bases are TGCAGTGCTAGATGGGGGACTAGCGGGAGCAAGTCGACTGACACAGATACGCAGTATTTT.

This clonotype has only a few counts. The gene calls are TRBV7-9 and TRBJ2-1; 9 bases align to TRBD2. With V trimmed by 4 bases and J by 7 bases, 11 bases remained unmatched. The CDR3 is 16 amino acids. Germline V gives CDR1 SEHNR, CDR2 FQNEAQ (reference sequence). CDR3 loop: CASSSPLLAGRNEQFF. Here the CDR3 DNA reads TGTGCCAGCAGCTCGCCACTCCTAGCGGGAAGGAATGAGCAGTTCTTC. Full variable domain (rest looked up from reference TRBV7-9 and TRBJ2-1): DTGVSQNPRHKITKRGQNVTFRCDPISEHNRLYWYRQTLGQGPEFLTYFQNEAQLEKSRLLSDRFSAERPKGSFSTLEIQRTEQGDSAMYLCASSSPLLAGRNEQFFGPGTRLTVL.

This clonotype occurred a few times. The gene calls are TRBV3-1 and TRBJ2-5; D is undetermined. V lost 1 base to trimming and J lost 1 base, with 13 bases between them. CDR3 length: 16 residues. Per germline, CDR1 LGHDT and CDR2 YNNKEL (reference sequence). For the CDR3, the DNA is TGTGCCAGCAGCCAAGCAGGTTCGTTTCTCCAAGAGACCCAGTACTTC. Translated: CASSQAGSFLQETQYF.

In this sample, this clonotype turned up a few times. The chain employs TRBV20-1 and TRBJ2-7; D gene uncertain. The ends were cut back, 4 bases at V and 4 bases at J, with 14 bases in the middle. This CDR3 has 13 residues. Germline V gene sequence: CDR1 DFQATT, CDR2 SNEGSKA (reference sequence). The CDR3 DNA reads TGCAGTGCTAAGGGTACATCATTTTACGAGCAGTACTTC. It is translated as CSAKGTSFYEQYF.

This clonotype was recorded many times. The V call is TRBV20-1, the J call TRBJ2-3; D may be TRBD1 or TRBD2 (5 bases each). The length of the CDR3 is 17 residues. Germline V gene lookup returns CDR1 DFQATT and CDR2 SNEGSKA (reference sequence). The ends were cut back, 2 bases at V and 0 bases at J, with 18 bases in the middle. CDR3 protein: CSARLGASLLSTDTQYF. In DNA, the CDR3 is TGCAGTGCTAGACTCGGGGCTAGTCTACTTAGCACAGATACGCAGTATTTT.

This clonotype was seen at least ten times. The chain uses TRBV6-5 and TRBJ2-6; 7 bases align to TRBD1. Germline CDR1 and CDR2: MNHEY and SVGAGI. V gave up 1 base and J gave up 3 bases; unmatched junction bases: 24. The CDR3 runs to 23 residues. This chain's CDR3 is CASSYFSGITDRDLLSGANVLTF. The CDR3 DNA reads as TGTGCCAGCAGTTACTTCTCGGGGATCACCGACAGGGATTTATTGAGTGGGGCCAACGTCCTGACTTTC.

This clonotype was detected a few times. V usage is TRBV30 and J usage is TRBJ2-7; the match to TRBD1 covers 10 bases. Germline CDR1 and CDR2: GTSNPN and SVGIG (reference sequence). Trimming at V came to 5 bases and at J to 5 bases, leaving 9 bases not matched to a gene. CDR3 length: 14 residues. The CDR3 coding sequence is TGTGCCTGGGACACCGGGACAGGGGTCCACGAGCAGTACTTC. This encodes CAWDTGTGVHEQYF.